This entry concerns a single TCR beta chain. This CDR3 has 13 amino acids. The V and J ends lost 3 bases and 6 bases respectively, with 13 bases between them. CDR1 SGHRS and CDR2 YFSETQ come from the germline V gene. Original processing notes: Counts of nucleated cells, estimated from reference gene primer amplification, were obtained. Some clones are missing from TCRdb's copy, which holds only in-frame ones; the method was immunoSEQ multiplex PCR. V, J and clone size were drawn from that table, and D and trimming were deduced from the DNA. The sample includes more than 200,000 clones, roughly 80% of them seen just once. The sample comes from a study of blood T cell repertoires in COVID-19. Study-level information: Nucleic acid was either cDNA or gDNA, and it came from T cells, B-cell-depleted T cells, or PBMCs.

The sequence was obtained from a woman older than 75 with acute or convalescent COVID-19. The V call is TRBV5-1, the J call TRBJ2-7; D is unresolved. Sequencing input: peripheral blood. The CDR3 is CASSYDSTIEQYF. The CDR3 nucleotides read TGCGCCAGCAGCTATGACTCGACCATCGAGCAGTACTTC.